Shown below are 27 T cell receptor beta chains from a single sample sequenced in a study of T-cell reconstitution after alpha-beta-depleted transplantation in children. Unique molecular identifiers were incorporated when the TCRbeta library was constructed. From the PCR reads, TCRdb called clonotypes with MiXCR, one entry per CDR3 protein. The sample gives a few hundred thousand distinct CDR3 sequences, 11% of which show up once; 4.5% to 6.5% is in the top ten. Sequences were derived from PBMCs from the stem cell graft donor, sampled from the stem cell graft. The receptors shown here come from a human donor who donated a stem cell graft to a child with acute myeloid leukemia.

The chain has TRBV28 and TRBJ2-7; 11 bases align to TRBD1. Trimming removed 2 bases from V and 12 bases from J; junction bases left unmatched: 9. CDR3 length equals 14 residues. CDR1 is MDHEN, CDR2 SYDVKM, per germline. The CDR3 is CASSLPDRGRSTYF. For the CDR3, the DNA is TGTGCCAGCAGTTTACCGGACAGGGGGCGGAGTACGTACTTC.

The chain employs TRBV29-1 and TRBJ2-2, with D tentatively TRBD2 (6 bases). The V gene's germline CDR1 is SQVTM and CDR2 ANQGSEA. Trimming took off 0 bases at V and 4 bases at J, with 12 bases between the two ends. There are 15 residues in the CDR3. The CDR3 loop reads CSVEDSRTITGELFF. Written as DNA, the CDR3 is TGCAGCGTTGAAGATTCGAGGACTATCACCGGGGAGCTGTTTTTT.

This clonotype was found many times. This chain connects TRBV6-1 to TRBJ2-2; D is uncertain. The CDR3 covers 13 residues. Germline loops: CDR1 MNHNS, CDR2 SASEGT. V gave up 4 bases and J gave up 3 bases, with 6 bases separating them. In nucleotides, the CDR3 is TGTGCCAGCAGTGCCCACGACACCGGGGAGCTGTTTTTT. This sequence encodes CASSAHDTGELFF.

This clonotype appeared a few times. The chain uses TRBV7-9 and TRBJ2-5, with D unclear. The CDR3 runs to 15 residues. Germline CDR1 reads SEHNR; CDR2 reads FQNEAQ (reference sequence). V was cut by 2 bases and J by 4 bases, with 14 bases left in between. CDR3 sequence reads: CASSLLGQMGETQYF. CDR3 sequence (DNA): TGTGCCAGCAGCTTACTGGGCCAGATGGGAGAGACCCAGTACTTC.

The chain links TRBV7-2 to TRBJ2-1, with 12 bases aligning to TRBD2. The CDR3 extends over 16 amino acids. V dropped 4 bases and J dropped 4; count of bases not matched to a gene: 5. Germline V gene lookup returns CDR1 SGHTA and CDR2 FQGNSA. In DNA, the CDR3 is TGTGCCAGCAGCTCCTTGACTAGCGGGAGTTACAATGAGCAGTTCTTC. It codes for CASSSLTSGSYNEQFF.

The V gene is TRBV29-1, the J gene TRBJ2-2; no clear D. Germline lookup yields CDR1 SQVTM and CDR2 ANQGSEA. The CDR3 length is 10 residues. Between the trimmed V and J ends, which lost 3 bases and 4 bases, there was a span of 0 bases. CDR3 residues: CSVDTGELFF. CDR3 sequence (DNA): TGCAGCGTTGACACCGGGGAGCTGTTTTTT.

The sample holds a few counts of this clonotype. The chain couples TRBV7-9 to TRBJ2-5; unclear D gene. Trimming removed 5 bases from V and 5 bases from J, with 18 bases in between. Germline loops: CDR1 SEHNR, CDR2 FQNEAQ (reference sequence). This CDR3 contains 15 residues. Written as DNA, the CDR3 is TGTGCCAGCAGCCGCAGTCTGGACCGCAAGGAGACCCAGTACTTC. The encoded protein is CASSRSLDRKETQYF.

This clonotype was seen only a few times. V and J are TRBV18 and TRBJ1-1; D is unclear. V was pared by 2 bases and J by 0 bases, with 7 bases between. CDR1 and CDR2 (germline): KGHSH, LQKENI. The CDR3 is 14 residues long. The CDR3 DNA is TGTGCCAGCTCACCAAATCAGATGAACACTGAAGCTTTCTTT. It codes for CASSPNQMNTEAFF.

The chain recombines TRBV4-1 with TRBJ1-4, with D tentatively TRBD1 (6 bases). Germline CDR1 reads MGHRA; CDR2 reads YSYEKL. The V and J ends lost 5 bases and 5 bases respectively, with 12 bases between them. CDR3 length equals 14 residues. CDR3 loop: CASSAGGQNEKLFF. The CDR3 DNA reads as TGCGCCAGCAGCGCTGGGGGGCAAAATGAAAAACTGTTTTTT.

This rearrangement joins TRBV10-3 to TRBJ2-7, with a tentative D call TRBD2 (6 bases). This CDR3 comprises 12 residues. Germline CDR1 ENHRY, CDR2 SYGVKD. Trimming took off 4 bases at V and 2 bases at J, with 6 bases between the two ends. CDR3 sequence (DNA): TGTGCCATCAGTGCGGGGGCCTACGAGCAGTACTTC. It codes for CAISAGAYEQYF.

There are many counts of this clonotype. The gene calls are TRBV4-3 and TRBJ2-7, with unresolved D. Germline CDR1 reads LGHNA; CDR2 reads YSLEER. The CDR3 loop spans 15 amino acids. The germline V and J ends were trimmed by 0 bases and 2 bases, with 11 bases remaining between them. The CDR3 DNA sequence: TGCGCCAGCAGCCAAGATGTCATTTACGCCTACGAGCAGTACTTC. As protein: CASSQDVIYAYEQYF.

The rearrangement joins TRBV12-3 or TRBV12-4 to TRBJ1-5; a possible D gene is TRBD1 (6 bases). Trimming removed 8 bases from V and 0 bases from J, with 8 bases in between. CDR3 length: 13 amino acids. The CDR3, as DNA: TGTGCCAGCGAGGGGGGTAGCAATCAGCCCCAGCATTTT. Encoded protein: CASEGGSNQPQHF.

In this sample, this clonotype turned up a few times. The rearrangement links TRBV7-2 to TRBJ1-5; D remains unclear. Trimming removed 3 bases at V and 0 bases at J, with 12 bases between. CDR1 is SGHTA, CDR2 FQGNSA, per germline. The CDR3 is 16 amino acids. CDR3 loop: CASSLWQANSNQPQHF. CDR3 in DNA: TGTGCCAGCAGCTTGTGGCAGGCAAATAGCAATCAGCCCCAGCATTTT.

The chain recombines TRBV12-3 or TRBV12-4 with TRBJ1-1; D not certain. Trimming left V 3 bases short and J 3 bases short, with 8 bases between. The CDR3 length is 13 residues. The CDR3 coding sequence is TGTGCCAGCAGTTTTCTGGCGGACACTGAAGCTTTCTTT. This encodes CASSFLADTEAFF.

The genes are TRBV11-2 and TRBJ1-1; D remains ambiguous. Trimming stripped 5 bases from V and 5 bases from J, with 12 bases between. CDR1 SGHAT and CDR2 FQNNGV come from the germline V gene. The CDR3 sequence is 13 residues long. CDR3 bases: TGTGCCAGCAGCCTCGATCCTGGGACTGAAGCTTTCTTT. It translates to CASSLDPGTEAFF.

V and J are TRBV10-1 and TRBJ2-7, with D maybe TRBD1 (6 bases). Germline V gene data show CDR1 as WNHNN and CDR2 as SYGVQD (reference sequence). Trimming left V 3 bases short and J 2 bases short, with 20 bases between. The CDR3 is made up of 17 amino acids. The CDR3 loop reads CASSEDALHRDPYEQYV. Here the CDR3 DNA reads TGCGCCAGCAGTGAAGATGCCCTACACAGGGATCCCTACGAGCAGTACGTC.

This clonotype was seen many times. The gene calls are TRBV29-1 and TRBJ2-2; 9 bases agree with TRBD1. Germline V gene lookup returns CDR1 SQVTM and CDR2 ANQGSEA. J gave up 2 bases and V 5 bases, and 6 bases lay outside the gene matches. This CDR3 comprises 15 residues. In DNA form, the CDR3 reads TGCAGCGTTTATAGACAGGGGGGCAACACCGGGGAGCTGTTTTTT. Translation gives CSVYRQGGNTGELFF.

The CDR3 bases are TGTGCCACCAGTCCGGGGTCGTATAATGAAAAACTGTTTTTT. It specifies CATSPGSYNEKLFF. The chain employs TRBV15 and TRBJ1-4; D is undetermined. CDR3 length equals 14 residues. Trimming took 6 bases from V and 4 from J, leaving 12 bases between them. Germline-derived CDR1 and CDR2 are LNHNV and YYDKDF (reference sequence).

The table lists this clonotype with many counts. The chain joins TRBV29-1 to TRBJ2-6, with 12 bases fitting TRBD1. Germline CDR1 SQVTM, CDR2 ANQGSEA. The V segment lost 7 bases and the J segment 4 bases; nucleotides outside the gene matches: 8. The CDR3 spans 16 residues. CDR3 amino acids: CSAGQGATVGANVLTF. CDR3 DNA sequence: TGCAGCGCGGGACAGGGGGCGACGGTCGGGGCCAACGTCCTGACTTTC.

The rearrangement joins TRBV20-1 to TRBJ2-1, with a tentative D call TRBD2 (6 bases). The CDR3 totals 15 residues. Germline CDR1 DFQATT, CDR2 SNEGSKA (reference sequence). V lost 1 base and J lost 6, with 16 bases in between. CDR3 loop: CSARVPWGERNEQFF. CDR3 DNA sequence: TGCAGTGCTAGAGTCCCCTGGGGGGAGCGCAATGAGCAGTTCTTC.

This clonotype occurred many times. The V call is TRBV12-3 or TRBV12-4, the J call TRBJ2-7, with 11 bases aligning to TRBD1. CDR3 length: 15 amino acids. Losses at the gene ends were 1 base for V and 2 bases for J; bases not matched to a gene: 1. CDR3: CASSLGTGGAYEQYF. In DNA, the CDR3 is TGTGCCAGCAGTTTAGGGACAGGGGGCGCCTACGAGCAGTACTTC.

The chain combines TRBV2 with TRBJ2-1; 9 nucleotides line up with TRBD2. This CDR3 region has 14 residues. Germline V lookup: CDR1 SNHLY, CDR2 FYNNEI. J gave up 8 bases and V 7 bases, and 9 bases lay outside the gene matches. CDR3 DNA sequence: TGTGCCAGCATGGGGGCGGGGGGGCGGTATGAGCAGTTCTTC. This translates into CASMGAGGRYEQFF. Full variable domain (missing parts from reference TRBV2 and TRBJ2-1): EPEVTQTPSHQVTQMGQEVILRCVPISNHLYFYWYRQILGQKVEFLVSFYNNEISEKSEIFDDQFSVERPDGSNFTLKIRSTKLEDSAMYFCASMGAGGRYEQFFGPGTRLTVL.

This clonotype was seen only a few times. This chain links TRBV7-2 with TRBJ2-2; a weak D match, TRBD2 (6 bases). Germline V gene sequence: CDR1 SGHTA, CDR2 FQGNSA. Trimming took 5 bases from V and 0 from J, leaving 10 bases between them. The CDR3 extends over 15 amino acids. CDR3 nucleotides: TGTGCCAGCAGCAAAGGACTAACGAACACCGGGGAGCTGTTTTTT. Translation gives CASSKGLTNTGELFF.

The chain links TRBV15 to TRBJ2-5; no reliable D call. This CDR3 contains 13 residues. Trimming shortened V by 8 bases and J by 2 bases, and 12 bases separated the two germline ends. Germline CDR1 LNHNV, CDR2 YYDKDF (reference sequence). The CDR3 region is CATGQTPQETQYF. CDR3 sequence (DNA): TGTGCCACCGGTCAGACCCCACAAGAGACCCAGTACTTC.

The CDR3 bases are TGTGCCAGCAGCTTAGTGCGCGGGATGGACTACGAGCAGTACTTC. The encoded protein is CASSLVRGMDYEQYF. The J gene is TRBJ2-7, the V gene TRBV7-2; tentatively, D is TRBD2 (6 bases). V lost 1 base and J lost 3, with 13 bases in between. The CDR3 covers 15 residues. Germline CDR1 reads SGHTA; CDR2 reads FQGNSA. Looking up the rest from reference TRBV7-2 and TRBJ2-7 gives the full variable domain: GAGVSQSPSNKVTEKGKDVELRCDPISGHTALYWYRQSLGQGLEFLIYFQGNSAPDKSGLPSDRFSAERTGGSVSTLTIQRTQQEDSAVYLCASSLVRGMDYEQYFGPGTRLTVT.

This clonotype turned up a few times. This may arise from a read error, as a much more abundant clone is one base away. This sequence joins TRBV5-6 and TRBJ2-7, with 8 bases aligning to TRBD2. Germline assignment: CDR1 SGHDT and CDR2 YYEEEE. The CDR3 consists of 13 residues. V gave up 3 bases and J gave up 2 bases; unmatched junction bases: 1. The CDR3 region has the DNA TGTGCCAGCAGCTCCGGGGGGGCCTACGAGCAGTACGTC. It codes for CASSSGGAYEQYV.

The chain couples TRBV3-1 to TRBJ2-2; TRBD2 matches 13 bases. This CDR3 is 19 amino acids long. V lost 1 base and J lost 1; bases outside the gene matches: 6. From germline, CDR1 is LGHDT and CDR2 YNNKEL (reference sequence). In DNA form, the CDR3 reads TGTGCCAGCAGCCAAGTCGGACTAGCGGGAGCGGAGAACACCGGGGAGCTGTTTTTT. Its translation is CASSQVGLAGAENTGELFF.